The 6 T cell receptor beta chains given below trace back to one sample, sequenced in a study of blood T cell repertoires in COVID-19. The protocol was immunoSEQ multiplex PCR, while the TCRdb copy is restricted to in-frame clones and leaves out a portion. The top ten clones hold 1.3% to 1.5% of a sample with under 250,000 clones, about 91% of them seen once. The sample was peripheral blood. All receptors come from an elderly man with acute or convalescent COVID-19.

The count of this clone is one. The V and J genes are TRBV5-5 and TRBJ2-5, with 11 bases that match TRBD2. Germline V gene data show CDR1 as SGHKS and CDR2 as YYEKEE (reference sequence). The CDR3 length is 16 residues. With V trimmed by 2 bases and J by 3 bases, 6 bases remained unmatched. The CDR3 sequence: CASSFPGLAAKETQYF. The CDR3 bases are TGTGCCAGCAGCTTCCCGGGACTAGCGGCCAAAGAGACCCAGTACTTC.

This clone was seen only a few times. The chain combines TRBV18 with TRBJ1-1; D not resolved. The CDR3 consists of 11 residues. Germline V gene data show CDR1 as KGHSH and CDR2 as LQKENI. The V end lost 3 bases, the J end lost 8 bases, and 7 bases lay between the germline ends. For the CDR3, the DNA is TGTGCCAGCTCACCGAGTAGAGAAGCTTTCTTT. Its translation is CASSPSREAFF.

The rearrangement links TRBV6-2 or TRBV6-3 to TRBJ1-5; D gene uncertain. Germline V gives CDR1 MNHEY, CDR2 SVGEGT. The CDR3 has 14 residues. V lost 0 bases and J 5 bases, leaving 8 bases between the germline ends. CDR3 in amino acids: CASSYSQNHQPQHF. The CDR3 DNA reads TGTGCCAGCAGTTACTCACAAAACCATCAGCCCCAGCATTTT.

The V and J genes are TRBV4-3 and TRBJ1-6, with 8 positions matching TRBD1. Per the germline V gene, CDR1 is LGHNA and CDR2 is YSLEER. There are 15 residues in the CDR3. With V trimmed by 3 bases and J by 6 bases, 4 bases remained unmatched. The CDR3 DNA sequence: TGCGCCAGCAGCCAGGAAACAGGGGGTAATTCACCCCTCCACTTT. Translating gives CASSQETGGNSPLHF.

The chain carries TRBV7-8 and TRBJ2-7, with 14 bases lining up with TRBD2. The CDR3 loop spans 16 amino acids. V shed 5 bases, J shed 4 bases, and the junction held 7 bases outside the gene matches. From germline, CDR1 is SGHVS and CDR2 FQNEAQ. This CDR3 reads CASSKSGTSGRYEQYF. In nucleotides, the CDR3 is TGTGCCAGCAGCAAAAGTGGGACTAGCGGGAGATACGAGCAGTACTTC.

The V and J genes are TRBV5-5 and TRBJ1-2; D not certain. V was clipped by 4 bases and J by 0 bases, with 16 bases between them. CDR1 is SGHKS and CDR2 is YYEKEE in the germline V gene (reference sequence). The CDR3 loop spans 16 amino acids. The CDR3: CASSPGAGKSNYGYTF. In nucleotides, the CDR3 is TGTGCCAGCAGCCCCGGTGCGGGGAAGTCTAACTATGGCTACACCTTC.